The 5 T cell receptor beta chains below were found in one sample sequenced in a study of T-cell memory formation after mild COVID-19. One entry per CDR3 protein results from TCRdb running MiXCR on the 5' RACE reads. The sample lists roughly 450,000 distinct CDR3 sequences, roughly 18% occurring once. Sequences were obtained from PBMCs or a T cell subset sorted from them (not recorded which). The receptors stem from an adult woman who had mild COVID-19 (a few samples of this study predate the infection). Cell type and time point are not known.

This clonotype was detected only a few times. This chain connects TRBV9 to TRBJ2-1; 12 nucleotides align to TRBD2. With V trimmed by 0 bases and J by 0 bases, 7 bases remained unmatched. The CDR3 spans 19 residues. CDR1 and CDR2 from the germline V gene are SGDLS and YYNGEE. In nucleotides, the CDR3 is TGTGCCAGCAGCGTAGGGACTAGCGGGATCCTGAGCTCCTACAATGAGCAGTTCTTC. Protein sequence: CASSVGTSGILSSYNEQFF.

This clonotype was seen a handful of times. The chain employs TRBV15 and TRBJ1-1, with TRBD1 as a possible D gene (5 bases). CDR1 and CDR2 (germline): LNHNV, YYDKDF (reference sequence). This CDR3 spans 18 amino acids. V was clipped by 5 bases and J by 5 bases, with 27 bases between them. The CDR3 protein is CATSHGRTLQGGRTEAFF. The CDR3 DNA reads as TGTGCCACCAGCCACGGACGCACCCTTCAGGGAGGAAGGACTGAAGCTTTCTTT.

The rearrangement joins TRBV20-1 to TRBJ1-1, with TRBD1 matching 11 bases. In germline, CDR1 is DFQATT, CDR2 SNEGSKA (reference sequence). The CDR3 runs 16 residues. The junction had 5 bases not matched to a gene; V was cut back by 1 base and J by 1 base. The CDR3 here is CSARVGQGAGNTEAFF. The CDR3 DNA reads TGCAGTGCTAGAGTCGGACAGGGGGCGGGGAACACTGAAGCTTTCTTT.

The chain joins TRBV11-2 to TRBJ1-2; D remains ambiguous. From germline, CDR1 is SGHAT and CDR2 FQNNGV. The CDR3 contains 13 residues. Trimming took off 5 bases at V and 1 base at J, with 8 bases between the two ends. In nucleotides, the CDR3 is TGTGCCAGCAGCCCGACTAATAACTATGGCTACACCTTC. Protein product: CASSPTNNYGYTF. Looking up the rest from reference TRBV11-2 and TRBJ1-2 gives the full variable domain: EAGVAQSPRYKIIEKRQSVAFWCNPISGHATLYWYQQILGQGPKLLIQFQNNGVVDDSQLPKDRFSAERLKGVDSTLKIQPAKLEDSAVYLCASSPTNNYGYTFGSGTRLTVV.

There are a few counts of this clonotype. The chain has TRBV5-1 and TRBJ1-2, with D possibly TRBD1 on 6 matching bases. The CDR3 has 16 amino acids. V dropped 3 bases and J dropped 1 base, with 16 bases sitting between them. The germline CDR1 and CDR2 sequences are SGHRS and YFSETQ. The CDR3 reads CASSSLGGRINYGYTF. The CDR3 DNA sequence: TGCGCCAGCAGCTCCCTGGGGGGCCGGATTAACTATGGCTACACCTTC.